The clone carrying this TCR beta chain showed up many times. Its antigen is undetermined. Sequencing ends 3 residues short of the CDR3 end; the germline J gene provides the rest. Both groups were predominantly of Caucasian heritage. Donors gave about 5 to 9 ml heparinized peripheral whole blood. V lost 0 bases to trimming and J lost 8 bases; unmatched junction nucleotides: 6. The CDR3 sequence is 16 residues long. In germline, CDR1 is SGHRS, CDR2 YFSETQ. TCRdb's table, derived via immunoSEQ multiplex PCR, lists solely in-frame clones and lacks some. Recorded here are around 50,000 clones, none singletons. The data are from a study of T cell clonality in common variable immunodeficiency. Study observations and caveats: Repertoire-complication correlations in CVID were limited by patient heterogeneity.

The J gene is TRBJ1-6, the V gene TRBV5-1, with TRBD1 matching over 9 bases. Material: peripheral blood mononuclear cells. This clonotype was sampled from a person between 18 and 69 years old in good health. The CDR3 bases that were read are TGCGCCAGCAGCTTGGACCCGGGACAGGGTGATTCACCC. The encoded protein is CASSLDPGQGDSP. The CDR3 in full is CASSLDPGQGDSPLHF. Looking up the rest from reference TRBV5-1 and TRBJ1-6 gives the full variable domain: KAGVTQTPRYLIKTRGQQVTLSCSPISGHRSVSWYQQTPGQGLQFLFEYFSETQRNKGNFPGRFSGRQFSNSRSEMNVSTLELGDSALYLCASSLDPGQGDSPLHFGNGTRLTVT.